These T cell receptor beta chains were read from a single sample in a study of cytomegalovirus exposure and HLA in healthy donors. Produced via immunoSEQ multiplex PCR; TCRdb's table is partial and in-frame only. The table has 200,000 to 250,000 clones, over 80% seen once. Sequencing was carried out using PBMCs. These receptors were collected from a woman in her twenties or thirties in good health and CMV-seropositive. CDR3s include the opening cysteine and the closing phenylalanine or tryptophan. Fields, in order: D gene, J gene, CDR3 length, clone size, V gene, CDR3 DNA, CDR3 protein. The D gene is left open where the match is weak. Only part of the rows carry a size: once, few, many, or a class if the clone is expanded.

d_gene: .
j_gene: TRBJ1-1
len: 15
abundance: .
v_gene: TRBV14
CDR3nt: TGTGCCAGCAGCCAAGGGTATGGGGGGGACACTGAAGCTTTCTTT
CDR3aa: CASSQGYGGDTEAFF

d_gene: .
j_gene: TRBJ1-1
len: 13
abundance: .
v_gene: TRBV19
CDR3nt: TGTGCCAGTAGTATAGCGAGGAACACTGAAGCTTTCTTT
CDR3aa: CASSIARNTEAFF

d_gene: TRBD2
j_gene: TRBJ2-7
len: 15
abundance: once
v_gene: TRBV11-2
CDR3nt: TGTGCCAGCAGGAAAACTAGCGGGAGGGCCGCCGAGCAGTACTTC
CDR3aa: CASRKTSGRAAEQYF

d_gene: .
j_gene: TRBJ1-1
len: 14
abundance: .
v_gene: TRBV4-3
CDR3nt: TGCGCCAGCAGCCAAGATGGGGTGAACACTGAAGCTTTCTTT
CDR3aa: CASSQDGVNTEAFF

d_gene: .
j_gene: TRBJ2-2
len: 12
abundance: few
v_gene: TRBV10-1
CDR3nt: TGCGCCAGCAGAGGACTGTACGGGGAGCTGTTTTTT
CDR3aa: CASRGLYGELFF

d_gene: .
j_gene: TRBJ2-3
len: 13
abundance: medium-sized
v_gene: TRBV6-4
CDR3nt: TGTGCCAGCAGCTCCGGGAGCACAGATACGCAGTATTTT
CDR3aa: CASSSGSTDTQYF

d_gene: TRBD1
j_gene: TRBJ1-1
len: 15
abundance: .
v_gene: TRBV30
CDR3nt: TGTGCCTGGAGTCTTCCCCGGACAGGGAACACTGAAGCTTTCTTT
CDR3aa: CAWSLPRTGNTEAFF

d_gene: .
j_gene: TRBJ2-7
len: 12
abundance: .
v_gene: TRBV18
CDR3nt: TGTGCCAGCGGAGGGGGCCCCTACGAGCAGTACTTC
CDR3aa: CASGGGPYEQYF

d_gene: TRBD1
j_gene: TRBJ2-7
len: 15
abundance: .
v_gene: TRBV6-5
CDR3nt: TGTGCCAGCAGTTACTCAGACAGGGGGCCGTACGAGCAGTACTTC
CDR3aa: CASSYSDRGPYEQYF

d_gene: .
j_gene: TRBJ1-2
len: 16
abundance: .
v_gene: TRBV27
CDR3nt: TGTGCCAGCAGTTTTTCAGCGCCGACAAAAGGAGAGGGCTACACCTTC
CDR3aa: CASSFSAPTKGEGYTF

d_gene: .
j_gene: TRBJ1-2
len: 12
abundance: .
v_gene: TRBV5-1
CDR3nt: TGCGCCAGCCCGACCGGGGCAGGTGGCTACACCTTC
CDR3aa: CASPTGAGGYTF

d_gene: .
j_gene: TRBJ1-3
len: 17
abundance: .
v_gene: TRBV30
CDR3nt: TGTGCCTATCACCCTGTCCTACCGGGACCCTCTGGAAACACCATATATTTT
CDR3aa: CAYHPVLPGPSGNTIYF

d_gene: .
j_gene: TRBJ2-3
len: 13
abundance: .
v_gene: TRBV18
CDR3nt: TGTGCCAGCTCACCGCAGGGTGCAGATACGCAGTATTTT
CDR3aa: CASSPQGADTQYF

d_gene: .
j_gene: TRBJ2-1
len: 13
abundance: few
v_gene: TRBV7-9
CDR3nt: TGTGCCAGCAGCTCGGGACACCACAATGAGCAGTTCTTC
CDR3aa: CASSSGHHNEQFF

d_gene: .
j_gene: TRBJ2-6
len: 15
abundance: .
v_gene: TRBV30
CDR3nt: TGTGCCTGGAGTGTAATGGGTACTGGGGCCAACGTCCTGACTTTC
CDR3aa: CAWSVMGTGANVLTF

d_gene: .
j_gene: TRBJ2-2
len: 14
abundance: .
v_gene: TRBV30
CDR3nt: TGTGCCGCCCTACCGGGGGCAAAAGGCGGGGAGCTGTTTTTT
CDR3aa: CAALPGAKGGELFF

d_gene: .
j_gene: TRBJ1-2
len: 20
abundance: .
v_gene: TRBV13
CDR3nt: TGTGCCAGCAGCTTAGAGGGACGGGCAGGCGGCGGGATAACTAACTATGGCTACACCTTC
CDR3aa: CASSLEGRAGGGITNYGYTF

d_gene: .
j_gene: TRBJ2-1
len: 12
abundance: .
v_gene: TRBV29-1
CDR3nt: TGCAGCGTTGTACCACCAGCGAATGAGCAGTTCTTC
CDR3aa: CSVVPPANEQFF

d_gene: TRBD1
j_gene: TRBJ2-6
len: 16
abundance: .
v_gene: TRBV18
CDR3nt: TGTGCCAGCTCACCACCGCAGACAGGGCAGGCCAACGTCCTGACTTTC
CDR3aa: CASSPPQTGQANVLTF

d_gene: TRBD2
j_gene: TRBJ2-5
len: 15
abundance: .
v_gene: TRBV10-1
CDR3nt: TGCGCCAGCAGTGAGACTAGCGGGAGGGAAGAGACCCAGTACTTC
CDR3aa: CASSETSGREETQYF

d_gene: .
j_gene: TRBJ2-5
len: 14
abundance: .
v_gene: TRBV5-1
CDR3nt: TGCGCCAGCAGCTTGGGTGGCACCGAAGAGACCCAGTACTTC
CDR3aa: CASSLGGTEETQYF

d_gene: TRBD1
j_gene: TRBJ2-2
len: 17
abundance: .
v_gene: TRBV9
CDR3nt: TGTGCCAGCAGCCCTGAACCCGGGACAGCAACCACCGGGGAGCTGTTTTTT
CDR3aa: CASSPEPGTATTGELFF

d_gene: .
j_gene: TRBJ2-7
len: 14
abundance: .
v_gene: TRBV5-1
CDR3nt: TGCGCCAGCAGCTTGGGAGGACAGTTCTACGAGCAGTACTTC
CDR3aa: CASSLGGQFYEQYF

d_gene: .
j_gene: TRBJ2-7
len: 13
abundance: .
v_gene: TRBV9
CDR3nt: TGTGCCAGCAGCGTAGTGAGCGGAAACGAGCAGTACTTC
CDR3aa: CASSVVSGNEQYF

d_gene: .
j_gene: TRBJ2-1
len: 13
abundance: .
v_gene: TRBV10-3
CDR3nt: TGTGCCATCGGGACTGCCCCCTACAATGAGCAGTTCTTC
CDR3aa: CAIGTAPYNEQFF

d_gene: .
j_gene: TRBJ1-2
len: 15
abundance: once
v_gene: TRBV18
CDR3nt: TGTGCCAGCTCACAGCAGGAATTTGGAAACTATGGCTACACCTTC
CDR3aa: CASSQQEFGNYGYTF

d_gene: .
j_gene: TRBJ2-5
len: 13
abundance: .
v_gene: TRBV7-6
CDR3nt: TGTGCCAGCAGCTTATCGCACCAAGAGACCCAGTACTTC
CDR3aa: CASSLSHQETQYF

d_gene: .
j_gene: TRBJ1-5
len: 14
abundance: few
v_gene: TRBV6-1
CDR3nt: TGTGCCAGCAGTGAAAACAGGATTGATCAGCCCCAGCATTTT
CDR3aa: CASSENRIDQPQHF

d_gene: .
j_gene: TRBJ2-2
len: 14
abundance: .
v_gene: TRBV4-3
CDR3nt: TGCGCCAGCAGCCAAGGGCAGTTCACCGGGGAGCTGTTTTTT
CDR3aa: CASSQGQFTGELFF

d_gene: .
j_gene: TRBJ1-1
len: 16
abundance: .
v_gene: TRBV18
CDR3nt: TGTGCCAGCTCACCGCGGGAGCCGTCTTCACGGACTGAAGCTTTCTTT
CDR3aa: CASSPREPSSRTEAFF

d_gene: TRBD2
j_gene: TRBJ2-1
len: 16
abundance: .
v_gene: TRBV27
CDR3nt: TGTGCCAGCAGTTTACCAAGCGGGAGATTGGACAATGAGCAGTTCTTC
CDR3aa: CASSLPSGRLDNEQFF

d_gene: .
j_gene: TRBJ1-1
len: 13
abundance: once
v_gene: TRBV29-1
CDR3nt: TGCAGCGTTCTCCGGGGGGAGTGGACTGAAGCTTTCTTT
CDR3aa: CSVLRGEWTEAFF

d_gene: .
j_gene: TRBJ2-1
len: 16
abundance: .
v_gene: TRBV29-1
CDR3nt: TGCAGCGTTGAAGAGGTTGGAGGACCGGCCTACAATGAGCAGTTCTTC
CDR3aa: CSVEEVGGPAYNEQFF

d_gene: TRBD2
j_gene: TRBJ2-2
len: 16
abundance: .
v_gene: TRBV7-6
CDR3nt: TGTGCCAGCAGCTCGGGACTAGCGGGGAGTACCGGGGAGCTGTTTTTT
CDR3aa: CASSSGLAGSTGELFF

d_gene: .
j_gene: TRBJ1-2
len: 14
abundance: .
v_gene: TRBV6-1
CDR3nt: TGTGCCAGCAGTGAAATTGGGGTTGGCTATGGCTACACCTTC
CDR3aa: CASSEIGVGYGYTF

d_gene: TRBD1
j_gene: TRBJ2-5
len: 15
abundance: once
v_gene: TRBV12-5
CDR3nt: TGTGCTAGTGGTCAGGACAGGGGGGGGAAAGAGACCCAGTACTTC
CDR3aa: CASGQDRGGKETQYF

d_gene: .
j_gene: TRBJ1-1
len: 14
abundance: few
v_gene: TRBV6-5
CDR3nt: TGTGCCAGCAGCCGCAGCGGGGGGGACACTGAAGCTTTCTTT
CDR3aa: CASSRSGGDTEAFF

d_gene: TRBD2
j_gene: TRBJ2-5
len: 16
abundance: .
v_gene: TRBV2
CDR3nt: TGTGCCAGCAGACGGACTAGCGGGATATTCCGAGAGACCCAGTACTTC
CDR3aa: CASRRTSGIFRETQYF

d_gene: TRBD2
j_gene: TRBJ2-1
len: 17
abundance: .
v_gene: TRBV9
CDR3nt: TGTGCCAGCAGCCCTTTCGGACTAGCGGACTCCTACAATGAGCAGTTCTTC
CDR3aa: CASSPFGLADSYNEQFF

d_gene: .
j_gene: TRBJ1-3
len: 14
abundance: .
v_gene: TRBV30
CDR3nt: TGTGCCTGGAGTTTGGGCACAGCTGGAAACACCATATATTTT
CDR3aa: CAWSLGTAGNTIYF

d_gene: .
j_gene: TRBJ1-2
len: 13
abundance: .
v_gene: TRBV28
CDR3nt: TGTGCCAGCAGTTTAGGGGGGTTCTATGGCTACACCTTC
CDR3aa: CASSLGGFYGYTF

d_gene: TRBD1
j_gene: TRBJ2-7
len: 15
abundance: .
v_gene: TRBV7-8
CDR3nt: TGTGCCAGCAGCTTAGCCGACGGACAGGGCTACGAGCAGTACTTC
CDR3aa: CASSLADGQGYEQYF

d_gene: .
j_gene: TRBJ1-4
len: 17
abundance: .
v_gene: TRBV13
CDR3nt: TGTGCCAGCAGCAGGGGGGACCCCGGGTTGGGAGTTGAAAAACTGTTTTTT
CDR3aa: CASSRGDPGLGVEKLFF

d_gene: .
j_gene: TRBJ1-2
len: 16
abundance: .
v_gene: TRBV5-6
CDR3nt: TGTGCCAGCAGCTCTCCGGGACCTGGAGATACCTATGGCTACACCTTC
CDR3aa: CASSSPGPGDTYGYTF

d_gene: .
j_gene: TRBJ1-2
len: 14
abundance: .
v_gene: TRBV5-6
CDR3nt: TGTGCCAGCAGCTTGGCCCTAACAGCCTATGGCTACACCTTC
CDR3aa: CASSLALTAYGYTF

d_gene: .
j_gene: TRBJ1-2
len: 16
abundance: .
v_gene: TRBV10-3
CDR3nt: TGTGCCATCACCAAGGAACCGCGGGATACTAACTATGGCTACACCTTC
CDR3aa: CAITKEPRDTNYGYTF

d_gene: .
j_gene: TRBJ2-3
len: 15
abundance: .
v_gene: TRBV28
CDR3nt: TGTGCCAGCAGTTTCAGGGACCCCAATGCGGGTACGCAGTATTTT
CDR3aa: CASSFRDPNAGTQYF

d_gene: TRBD1
j_gene: TRBJ2-1
len: 16
abundance: few
v_gene: TRBV7-8
CDR3nt: TGTGCCAGCAGCAACCGACAGGGTATGTCTAGCAATGAGCAGTTCTTC
CDR3aa: CASSNRQGMSSNEQFF

d_gene: .
j_gene: TRBJ2-6
len: 17
abundance: .
v_gene: TRBV11-2
CDR3nt: TGTGCCAGCAGCTTTGGGGGCTCAAGCTCTGGGGCCAACGTCCTGACTTTC
CDR3aa: CASSFGGSSSGANVLTF

d_gene: .
j_gene: TRBJ2-1
len: 12
abundance: .
v_gene: TRBV19
CDR3nt: TGTGCCAGTAAGAGGGGAGACAATGAGCAGTTCTTC
CDR3aa: CASKRGDNEQFF

d_gene: TRBD2
j_gene: TRBJ2-2
len: 15
abundance: .
v_gene: TRBV4-1
CDR3nt: TGCGCCAGCAGCCAAGACCCTAGCGGGACCGGGGAGCTGTTTTTT
CDR3aa: CASSQDPSGTGELFF

d_gene: TRBD1
j_gene: TRBJ1-1
len: 13
abundance: .
v_gene: TRBV6-5
CDR3nt: TGTGCCAGCAGTTTCCTAGACAGGGGAGAAGCTTTCTTT
CDR3aa: CASSFLDRGEAFF